What follows are 19 T cell receptor beta chains derived from one specimen sequenced in a study of radiotherapy plus CTLA-4 blockade in lung cancer. Assay: immunoSEQ multiplex PCR; the TCRdb copy retains only in-frame clones and omits some. This table has 80,000 to 100,000 clones, about 86% appearing once. This sample comprised peripheral blood, obtained from a patient treated with radiotherapy plus ipilimumab. These TCRs come from a human donor with non-small cell lung cancer that progressed on radiotherapy plus ipilimumab.

This chain joins TRBV28 and TRBJ2-2; TRBD2 agrees at 7 bases. V shed 5 bases and J 4 bases; nucleotides not matched to a gene: 4. Germline CDR1 is MDHEN and CDR2 is SYDVKM. The CDR3 covers 14 residues. The CDR3 protein is CASSSGAFTGELFF. CDR3 in DNA: TGTGCCAGCAGTAGCGGGGCGTTCACCGGGGAGCTGTTTTTT.

In this sample, this clone turned up a few times. This chain joins TRBV6-6 and TRBJ2-7; D may be TRBD1 (5 bases). The germline CDR1 and CDR2 sequences are MNHNY and SVGAGI (reference sequence). The CDR3 runs to 15 residues. The V end was cut by 6 bases, the J end by 2 bases, with 17 bases between. The CDR3 sequence is CASRSGYRFPYEQYF. Written as DNA, the CDR3 is TGTGCCAGCAGGTCAGGGTATCGATTTCCCTACGAGCAGTACTTC.

The chain carries TRBV2 and TRBJ2-7; the match to TRBD1 covers 8 bases. Germline CDR1 reads SNHLY; CDR2 reads FYNNEI. The CDR3 has 14 residues. Trimming took 6 bases from V and 6 from J; bases not matched to a gene: 10. The CDR3 DNA reads as TGTGCCAGCAGACCAGGACAGGGTCCTGGCGAGCAGTACTTC. Translating gives CASRPGQGPGEQYF.

The chain joins TRBV29-1 to TRBJ1-2; TRBD1 might be the D (6 bases). CDR1 and CDR2 from the germline V gene are SQVTM and ANQGSEA. This CDR3 spans 13 amino acids. The CDR3 region is CGTPKQGIDGYTF. CDR3 sequence (DNA): TGCGGGACGCCGAAACAGGGTATCGATGGCTACACCTTC.

The genes are TRBV7-9 and TRBJ2-1, with 8 bases aligning to TRBD2. Germline V gene lookup returns CDR1 SEHNR and CDR2 FQNEAQ (reference sequence). The trim removed 3 bases at V and 4 bases at J, leaving 2 bases unmatched. The CDR3 loop spans 14 amino acids. This CDR3 reads CASSFGTRYNEQFF. CDR3 DNA: TGTGCCAGCAGCTTTGGGACTAGGTACAATGAGCAGTTCTTC.

The genes are TRBV4-1 and TRBJ1-1; 12 nucleotides match TRBD1. V lost 0 bases to trimming and J lost 1 base; unmatched junction nucleotides: 18. Per the germline V gene, CDR1 is MGHRA and CDR2 is YSYEKL. The CDR3 totals 22 residues. This CDR3 is CASSQEGRDRGRGRLRNTEAFF. CDR3 bases: TGCGCCAGCAGCCAAGAGGGCAGGGACAGGGGGCGCGGGAGATTAAGGAACACTGAAGCTTTCTTT.

In DNA, the CDR3 is TGCGCCAGCGCAAGAGAACTAGCGGCCTACAATGAGCAGTTCTTC. Translated: CASARELAAYNEQFF. This rearrangement joins TRBV5-1 to TRBJ2-1, with TRBD2 matching over 8 bases. Trimming took 7 bases from V and 2 from J; bases not matched to a gene: 8. This CDR3 region has 15 residues. From germline, CDR1 is SGHRS and CDR2 YFSETQ.

This clone was detected only once. This sequence joins TRBV28 and TRBJ1-2; D may be TRBD1 (5 bases). CDR1 is MDHEN and CDR2 is SYDVKM in the germline V gene. The CDR3 length is 15 residues. V was cut by 3 bases and J by 5 bases, with 16 bases left in between. CDR3 sequence (DNA): TGTGCCAGCAGTTTGTCGGTGGGGGGTGCGTATGGCTACACCTTC. Translation: CASSLSVGGAYGYTF.

The chain uses TRBV9 and TRBJ1-3; tentative D call: TRBD1 (5 bases). Germline lookup yields CDR1 SGDLS and CDR2 YYNGEE. V was clipped by 6 bases and J by 0 bases, with 10 bases between them. The CDR3 sequence is 14 residues long. The CDR3 nucleotides read TGTGCCAGCACTAGGGGCAGCTCTGGAAACACCATATATTTT. Amino acid sequence: CASTRGSSGNTIYF.

V usage is TRBV11-2 and J usage is TRBJ1-2, with TRBD1 identical over 9 bases. Trimming at V came to 4 bases and at J to 4 bases, leaving 13 bases not matched to a gene. CDR3 length: 17 amino acids. Germline V gene lookup returns CDR1 SGHAT and CDR2 FQNNGV. The CDR3 nucleotides read TGTGCCAGCAGCTCCCCGGGACAGGGAGGTTATAGCTATGGCTACACCTTC. Protein product: CASSSPGQGGYSYGYTF.

The V call is TRBV6-1, the J call TRBJ1-2; possibly TRBD1 for D (5 bases). There are 12 residues in the CDR3. V was cut by 3 bases and J by 8 bases, with 10 bases left in between. In germline, CDR1 is MNHNS, CDR2 SASEGT. The CDR3 spells CASSEGGWGYTF. The CDR3 region has the DNA TGTGCCAGCAGTGAGGGGGGTTGGGGCTACACCTTC.

This chain joins TRBV28 and TRBJ1-5; D call uncertain. The CDR3 spans 14 residues. V was shortened by 0 bases and J by 4 bases, with 7 bases between the two germline ends. Germline assignment: CDR1 MDHEN and CDR2 SYDVKM. The DNA for the CDR3 is TGTGCCAGCAGTTTATGGAGGGAAAATCAGCCCCAGCATTTT. This sequence encodes CASSLWRENQPQHF.

This rearrangement joins TRBV29-1 to TRBJ2-5, with D unclear. The V end was cut by 4 bases, the J end by 4 bases, with 13 bases between. CDR3 length equals 13 residues. Germline V gene lookup returns CDR1 SQVTM and CDR2 ANQGSEA. In DNA form, the CDR3 reads TGCAGCGTTGTGCCCACAAAGGTAGAGACCCAGTACTTC. Translated, it gives CSVVPTKVETQYF.

This clone was picked up a small number of times. The chain uses TRBV5-1 and TRBJ2-1, with 12 bases fitting TRBD2. The V gene end was trimmed by 1 base and the J gene end by 7 bases; junction bases not matched to a gene: 3. Germline-derived CDR1 and CDR2 are SGHRS and YFSETQ. The CDR3 is 15 amino acids. CDR3 nucleotide sequence: TGCGCCAGCAGCTTGACAACTAGCGGGAGGAATGAGCAGTTCTTC. Translated: CASSLTTSGRNEQFF.

The gene calls are TRBV11-2 and TRBJ2-3; maybe TRBD2 (6 bases). The germline V gene encodes CDR1 SGHAT and CDR2 FQNNGV. The V and J ends lost 1 base and 3 bases respectively, with 14 bases between them. This CDR3 has 16 residues. The DNA for the CDR3 is TGTGCCAGCAGCTTAGTGGCGGGACTGGGTACAGATACGCAGTATTTT. It codes for CASSLVAGLGTDTQYF.

The J gene is TRBJ2-1, the V gene TRBV6-5; D gene ambiguous. In germline, CDR1 is MNHEY, CDR2 SVGAGI. V dropped 2 bases and J dropped 2 bases, with 10 bases sitting between them. The CDR3 sequence is 15 residues long. The CDR3 sequence is CASSYMPTTYNEQFF. CDR3 in DNA: TGTGCCAGCAGTTACATGCCCACTACCTACAATGAGCAGTTCTTC.

V and J are TRBV27 and TRBJ2-1, with D tentatively TRBD1 (8 bases). Germline V lookup: CDR1 MNHEY, CDR2 SMNVEV (reference sequence). The germline V and J ends were trimmed by 6 bases and 7 bases, with 16 bases remaining between them. CDR3 length: 14 amino acids. For the CDR3, the DNA is TGTGCCAGCAGCTCCGACAGGGGAGGGAATGAGCAGTTCTTC. Its protein is CASSSDRGGNEQFF.

The genes are TRBV20-1 and TRBJ2-1; D call uncertain. Trimming took 1 base from V and 8 from J, leaving 6 bases between them. This CDR3 is built from 11 residues. In germline, CDR1 is DFQATT, CDR2 SNEGSKA (reference sequence). CDR3 loop: CSARGFDEQFF. The DNA for the CDR3 is TGCAGTGCTAGAGGCTTCGATGAGCAGTTCTTC.

The rearrangement joins TRBV15 to TRBJ2-7; D assignment may be TRBD1 or TRBD2 (5 bases each). CDR1 is LNHNV and CDR2 is YYDKDF in the germline V gene (reference sequence). V was cut by 5 bases and J by 3 bases, with 20 bases left in between. The CDR3 runs 16 residues. The DNA for the CDR3 is TGTGCCACCAGCTCCCGGAGATGGGGGAGCGGCTACGAGCAGTACTTC. Its translation is CATSSRRWGSGYEQYF. Full variable domain (rest looked up from reference TRBV15 and TRBJ2-7): DAMVIQNPRYQVTQFGKPVTLSCSQTLNHNVMYWYQQKSSQAPKLLFHYYDKDFNNEADTPDNFQSRRPNTSFCFLDIRSPGLGDTAMYLCATSSRRWGSGYEQYFGPGTRLTVT.